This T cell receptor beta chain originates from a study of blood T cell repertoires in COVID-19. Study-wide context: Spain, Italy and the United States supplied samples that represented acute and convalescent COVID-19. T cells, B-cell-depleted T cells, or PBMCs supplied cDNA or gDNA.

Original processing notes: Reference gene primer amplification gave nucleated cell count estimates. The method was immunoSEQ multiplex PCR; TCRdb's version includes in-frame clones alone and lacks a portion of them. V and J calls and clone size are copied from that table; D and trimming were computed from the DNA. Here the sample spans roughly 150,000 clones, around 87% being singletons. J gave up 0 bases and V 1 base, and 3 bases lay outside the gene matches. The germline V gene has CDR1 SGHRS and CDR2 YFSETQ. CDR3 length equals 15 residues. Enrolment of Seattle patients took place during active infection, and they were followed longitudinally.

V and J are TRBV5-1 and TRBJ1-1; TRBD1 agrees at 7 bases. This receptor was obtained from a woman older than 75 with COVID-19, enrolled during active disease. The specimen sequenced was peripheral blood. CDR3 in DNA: TGCGCCAGCAGCTTGACAGGGGCACTGAACACTGAAGCTTTCTTT. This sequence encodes CASSLTGALNTEAFF.